The 21 T cell receptor beta chains reported below all come from one sample, sequenced in a study of early T cells in non-severe SARS-CoV-2 infection. TCRdb processed the 5' RACE reads anew with MiXCR; each CDR3 protein has one entry. The sample carries 60,000 or so distinct CDR3 sequences, approximately 12% recorded once. Sequenced sample: whole blood. The receptors stem from an adult who was a healthcare worker with PCR-confirmed SARS-CoV-2 infection or an uninfected control (not recorded which).

This clonotype was observed at least ten times. This chain links TRBV20-1 with TRBJ2-3, with 11 positions matching TRBD2. Germline assignment: CDR1 DFQATT and CDR2 SNEGSKA (reference sequence). V lost 2 bases and J lost 0; bases outside the gene matches: 4. The CDR3 is 16 residues long. Here the CDR3 DNA reads TGCAGTGCTAGATCAGGACTAGCGGGCAGCACAGATACGCAGTATTTT. Amino acid sequence: CSARSGLAGSTDTQYF.

This clonotype has more than one count but fewer than ten. The chain joins TRBV7-9 to TRBJ2-7, with TRBD1 matching over 10 bases. Looked up from germline, CDR1 is SEHNR and CDR2 is FQNEAQ (reference sequence). With 7 bases clipped from V and 4 bases from J, the junction kept 4 bases outside the gene matches. This CDR3 has 13 amino acids. CDR3 sequence: CASTGTGAYEQYF. The CDR3 nucleotides are TGTGCCAGCACCGGGACAGGGGCATACGAGCAGTACTTC.

This clonotype appeared many times. The chain combines TRBV30 with TRBJ2-6; D perhaps matches TRBD1 (6 bases). With 8 bases removed from V and 0 bases from J, the gap between germline ends came to 14 bases. The CDR3 is made up of 15 amino acids. CDR1 and CDR2 (germline): GTSNPN, SVGIG (reference sequence). The CDR3: CAQGPKISGANVLTF. For the CDR3, the DNA is TGTGCCCAGGGGCCGAAAATCTCTGGGGCCAACGTCCTGACTTTC.

The CDR3 spells CASSRSTQASSYF. CDR3 DNA sequence: TGTGCCAGCTCACGGTCCACCCAAGCGTCATCGTACTTC. The genes are TRBV18 and TRBJ2-7; D gene unclear. This CDR3 is built from 13 residues. V was clipped by 4 bases and J by 12 bases, with 19 bases between them. The germline gives CDR1 KGHSH, CDR2 LQKENI.

This chain connects TRBV7-3 to TRBJ1-2, with TRBD1 matching over 12 bases. The junction had 3 bases not matched to a gene; V was cut back by 0 bases and J by 1 base. CDR3 size: 17 residues. Germline CDR1 SGHTA, CDR2 FQGTGA. The CDR3 region has the DNA TGTGCCAGCAGCTTAACGGGACAGGGGGCGCATAACTATGGCTACACCTTC. As protein: CASSLTGQGAHNYGYTF.

This clonotype was seen repeatedly, ten times or more. CDR3 amino acids: CSVESQITDTQYF. The CDR3 DNA sequence: TGCAGCGTTGAATCGCAGATCACAGATACGCAGTATTTT. The V gene is TRBV29-1, the J gene TRBJ2-3; D remains ambiguous. Trimming cost V 2 bases and J 2 bases, with 8 bases left between them. The CDR3 sequence is 13 residues long. Germline CDR1 is SQVTM and CDR2 is ANQGSEA.

This clonotype was observed a few times. The rearrangement joins TRBV6-2 or TRBV6-3 to TRBJ1-2; 7 nucleotides line up with TRBD1. Losses at the gene ends were 0 bases for V and 5 bases for J; bases not matched to a gene: 12. Germline CDR1 is MNHEY and CDR2 is SVGEGT. This CDR3 has 17 residues. CDR3 amino acids: CASSYSTGTEVFYGYTF. The CDR3 bases are TGTGCCAGCAGTTACTCTACCGGGACAGAGGTCTTTTATGGCTACACCTTC.

This clonotype was detected ten times or more. V and J are TRBV7-2 and TRBJ2-7, with D perhaps matching TRBD2 (6 bases). There are 15 residues in the CDR3. Germline CDR1 SGHTA, CDR2 FQGNSA. The V end was cut by 5 bases, the J end by 2 bases, with 16 bases between. The CDR3 coding sequence is TGTGCCAGCAGCCCCACGGAGGGGTCTCCCTACGAGCAGTACTTC. Translated, it gives CASSPTEGSPYEQYF.

This clonotype turned up a few times. J is TRBJ2-7 and V is TRBV7-8, with D perhaps TRBD2 (6 bases). The CDR3 has 12 amino acids. With 11 bases removed from V and 2 bases from J, the gap between germline ends came to 13 bases. Germline V gene lookup returns CDR1 SGHVS and CDR2 FQNEAQ. The CDR3 loop reads CASRDSTYEQYF. In DNA, the CDR3 is TGTGCCTCCAGGGACTCTACCTACGAGCAGTACTTC.

This clonotype came up a few times. CDR3 nucleotide sequence: TGTGCCAGCAGTTTATTTCAGTCCCCTAGGGAGCAGTACTTC. Translating it yields CASSLFQSPREQYF. The V gene is TRBV12-3 or TRBV12-4, the J gene TRBJ2-7; D is undetermined. The germline V and J ends were trimmed by 2 bases and 7 bases, with 15 bases remaining between them. The length of the CDR3 is 14 residues.

The table lists this clonotype with many counts. V and J are TRBV6-4 and TRBJ2-1, with 11 bases lining up with TRBD2. CDR3 length: 16 amino acids. Germline V gives CDR1 MRHNA, CDR2 SNTAGT. V trimming: 0 bases; J trimming: 2 bases; junction bases outside the gene matches: 0. CDR3 in DNA: TGTGCCAGCAGTGACTCTAGCGGGGGGGCCTACAATGAGCAGTTCTTC. Amino acids: CASSDSSGGAYNEQFF.

Ten or more counts support this clonotype. J is TRBJ1-1 and V is TRBV3-1; D might be TRBD1 (5 bases). Looked up from germline, CDR1 is LGHDT and CDR2 is YNNKEL (reference sequence). This CDR3 is built from 14 residues. V dropped 3 bases and J dropped 7 bases, with 15 bases sitting between them. The CDR3 is CASSHRQPNGEAFF. Written as DNA, the CDR3 is TGTGCCAGCAGCCACCGACAGCCCAACGGTGAAGCTTTCTTT.

A few counts support this clonotype. The V and J genes are TRBV15 and TRBJ1-4; possibly TRBD1 for D (6 bases). CDR3 length: 13 residues. With 5 bases removed from V and 10 bases from J, the gap between germline ends came to 14 bases. Germline CDR1 reads LNHNV; CDR2 reads YYDKDF (reference sequence). The chain's CDR3 is CATSGGGLGKLFF. For the CDR3, the DNA is TGTGCCACCAGCGGGGGGGGCCTGGGAAAACTGTTTTTT.

This clonotype was found many times. The chain uses TRBV5-1 and TRBJ2-1, with TRBD1 as a possible D gene (5 bases). V dropped 2 bases and J dropped 6 bases, with 12 bases sitting between them. The CDR3 covers 14 residues. Germline CDR1 and CDR2: SGHRS and YFSETQ. CDR3 sequence reads: CASSLLRVGNEQFF. CDR3 nucleotide sequence: TGCGCCAGCAGCTTACTCAGGGTCGGCAATGAGCAGTTCTTC. Full variable domain (missing parts from reference TRBV5-1 and TRBJ2-1): KAGVTQTPRYLIKTRGQQVTLSCSPISGHRSVSWYQQTPGQGLQFLFEYFSETQRNKGNFPGRFSGRQFSNSRSEMNVSTLELGDSALYLCASSLLRVGNEQFFGPGTRLTVL.

This clonotype was seen at least ten times. This rearrangement joins TRBV20-1 to TRBJ1-1; tentatively, D is TRBD1 (5 bases). Germline CDR1 is DFQATT and CDR2 is SNEGSKA (reference sequence). This CDR3 has 14 residues. V lost 3 bases and J 3 bases, leaving 14 bases between the germline ends. This chain's CDR3 is CSARGLRRDTEAFF. As DNA, the CDR3 is TGCAGTGCTAGGGGGCTTAGGAGGGACACTGAAGCTTTCTTT.

This clonotype has a handful of counts. This chain uses TRBV20-1 with TRBJ2-2; a weak D match, TRBD2 (5 bases). CDR3 size: 14 residues. Germline loops: CDR1 DFQATT, CDR2 SNEGSKA (reference sequence). V gave up 3 bases and J gave up 4 bases, with 12 bases separating them. The CDR3 DNA reads as TGCAGTGCTAGCCCCGGGGTGGGCACCGGGGAGCTGTTTTTT. It encodes CSASPGVGTGELFF.

In its sample, this clonotype was seen many times. J is TRBJ1-2 and V is TRBV5-1; no definite D call. Trimming removed 0 bases at V and 4 bases at J, with 10 bases between. Germline V gene lookup returns CDR1 SGHRS and CDR2 YFSETQ. This CDR3 is 14 amino acids long. The CDR3 here is CASSLESVRYGYTF. The DNA for the CDR3 is TGCGCCAGCAGCTTGGAGTCAGTCCGCTATGGCTACACCTTC.

This chain connects TRBV29-1 to TRBJ1-6; 7 bases fit TRBD1. Germline CDR1 reads SQVTM; CDR2 reads ANQGSEA. The V and J ends lost 6 bases and 7 bases, in that order; junction bases with no gene match: 9. The length of the CDR3 is 14 residues. The CDR3: CSVATGTANSPLHF. The CDR3, as DNA: TGCAGCGTGGCCACCGGGACAGCCAATTCACCCCTCCACTTT. Looking up the rest from reference TRBV29-1 and TRBJ1-6 gives the full variable domain: SAVISQKPSRDICQRGTSLTIQCQVDSQVTMMFWYRQQPGQSLTLIATANQGSEATYESGFVIDKFPISRPNLTFSTLTVSNMSPEDSSIYLCSVATGTANSPLHFGNGTRLTVT.

This clonotype was detected only a few times. The rearrangement joins TRBV28 to TRBJ2-2; 8 positions agree with TRBD2. Germline V CDR1 and CDR2: MDHEN, SYDVKM. V lost 5 bases, J lost 4 bases, and 21 bases stayed unmatched. The CDR3 is made up of 20 amino acids. In nucleotides, the CDR3 is TGTGCCAGCAGTCGCATAAGCGGGAGTAGGGACGGGGCCCGCACCGGGGAGCTGTTTTTT. Amino acids: CASSRISGSRDGARTGELFF.

This clonotype occurred many times. The chain has TRBV14 and TRBJ1-1, with D unresolved. Germline V gene sequence: CDR1 SGHDN, CDR2 FVKESK. This CDR3 has 13 amino acids. V was trimmed by 5 bases and J by 1 base, leaving 8 bases between them. CDR3 nucleotides: TGTGCCAGCAGCTGGGAGTGGAACACTGAAGCTTTCTTT. Protein: CASSWEWNTEAFF.

This clonotype has more than one count but fewer than ten. The V gene is TRBV12-3 or TRBV12-4, the J gene TRBJ1-6; the match to TRBD1 covers 7 bases. This CDR3 contains 15 residues. Losses at the gene ends were 10 bases for V and 8 bases for J; bases not matched to a gene: 14. CDR3 amino acids: CATTLRRDSHSPLHF. For the CDR3, the DNA is TGTGCCACCACCCTTCGCCGGGACAGTCATTCACCCCTCCACTTT.